This T cell receptor beta chain was found in a study of response to subunit inactivated influenza vaccine. Turning to this clonotype: What it binds is not known.

Study-wide results and limits: Few additional T cells are recruited per seasonal influenza vaccination, authors suggested.

V lost 6 bases and J lost 2; bases outside the gene matches: 12. The CDR3 spans 15 residues. CDR1 and CDR2 from the germline V gene are DFQATT and SNEGSKA (reference sequence). From the RT-PCR reads, TCRdb called clonotypes with MiXCR, one entry per CDR3 protein. The table has fewer than 350,000 distinct CDR3 sequences, 20% to 25% seen once. This specimen consisted of PBMCs from blood, obtained around 22 months after vaccination. This clonotype originated in a man aged 50 to 75 who received an inactivated influenza vaccine. The rearrangement uses TRBV20-1 and TRBJ2-7; TRBD1 matches 8 bases. In DNA form, the CDR3 reads TGCAGTGCCAACTTCCGGGACAGGAGTGCCTACGAGCAGTACTTC. It translates to CSANFRDRSAYEQYF.